This T cell receptor beta chain was obtained from a study of Ad26.COV2.S vaccination and SARS-CoV-2 variants. As for the study in general: Donor was one of the participants in the Ad26.COV2.S arm of the COV1001 trial. Each vaccinee took Ad26.COV2.S intramuscularly, once or twice 56 days apart.

The treatment was: around 19 received Ad26.COV2.S at low or high dose, single or two shots; several received placebo; per-sample allocation not given. Day 63 after the first injection of vaccine or placebo was the sampling time. The V segment lost 5 bases and the J segment 2 bases; nucleotides outside the gene matches: 10. This CDR3 is 17 amino acids long. Germline CDR1 is SQVTM and CDR2 is ANQGSEA. TCRdb's table, derived via immunoSEQ multiplex PCR, lists solely in-frame clones and lacks some. Of around 450,000 clones listed, 90% are singletons. This specimen consisted of peripheral blood, obtained in a trial of Ad26.COV2.S vaccine versus placebo. This receptor was obtained from a person aged 18-65 years who received the Ad26.COV2.S COVID-19 vaccine or a placebo. This sequence joins TRBV29-1 and TRBJ2-1, with 12 positions matching TRBD2. CDR3 region: CSVPEGGLAGPYNEQFF. CDR3 nucleotide sequence: TGCAGCGTTCCGGAGGGGGGACTAGCGGGTCCCTACAATGAGCAGTTCTTC.